The 31 T cell receptor beta chains presented below share a single source sample, sequenced in a study of shared clonotypes between healthy human individuals. Assay: immunoSEQ multiplex PCR; the TCRdb copy retains only in-frame clones and omits some. The table lists 1,400,000 or so clones, around 98.5% of them singletons. Sequencing used naive CD4+ T cells sorted from blood. Subset defined: CD45RA+ positively selected. The receptor source for this set is a man in his thirties or forties in good health.

V is TRBV10-3 and J is TRBJ2-7; possibly TRBD1 for D (5 bases). The germline V gene has CDR1 ENHRY and CDR2 SYGVKD. V was clipped by 7 bases and J by 0 bases, with 10 bases between them. CDR3 length: 13 amino acids. The CDR3 is CAITHDSSYEQYF. As DNA, the CDR3 is TGTGCCATCACCCACGACAGCTCCTACGAGCAGTACTTC.

In its sample, this clone was seen once. V is TRBV6-1 and J is TRBJ1-5; 7 nucleotides align to TRBD1. The germline V gene encodes CDR1 MNHNS and CDR2 SASEGT. With 2 bases clipped from V and 5 bases from J, the junction kept 6 bases outside the gene matches. The CDR3 is made up of 15 amino acids. The chain's CDR3 is CASSETGTEYQPQHF. The CDR3 region has the DNA TGTGCCAGCAGTGAAACCGGGACAGAATATCAGCCCCAGCATTTT.

CDR3 loop: CASSLEGLAYNEQFF. The CDR3 nucleotides are TGTGCCAGCAGCTTAGAGGGACTAGCCTACAATGAGCAGTTCTTC. This chain uses TRBV7-9 with TRBJ2-1; 8 positions agree with TRBD2. Germline CDR1 reads SEHNR; CDR2 reads FQNEAQ (reference sequence). The ends lost 1 base at V and 2 bases at J; junction bases unmatched: 1. The CDR3 length is 15 residues.

The rearrangement links TRBV1 to TRBJ1-2. TRBV1 is a pseudogene. The CDR3 consists of 13 residues. The CDR3, as DNA: TGCACCAGCAGCCAAGTTTTCGAATATGGCTACACCTTC. This codes for CTSSQVFEYGYTF.

The chain joins TRBV5-1 to TRBJ2-5; D not resolved. This CDR3 spans 14 amino acids. Germline V gene data show CDR1 as SGHRS and CDR2 as YFSETQ. The V end was cut by 0 bases, the J end by 3 bases, with 9 bases between. CDR3 coding DNA: TGCGCCAGCAGCTTGGGATGGGCAGAAGAGACCCAGTACTTC. The encoded protein is CASSLGWAEETQYF.

The rearrangement uses TRBV5-4 and TRBJ2-4; 9 nucleotides match TRBD1. Trimming took 0 bases from V and 1 from J; bases not matched to a gene: 8. The CDR3 is 18 amino acids. The germline gives CDR1 SGHNT, CDR2 YYREEE (reference sequence). CDR3 residues: CASSLGTGGQGAKNIQYF. The CDR3 bases are TGTGCCAGCAGCTTGGGTACCGGAGGACAGGGGGCCAAAAACATTCAGTACTTC.

The gene calls are TRBV9 and TRBJ1-2; D is unclear. This CDR3 is built from 13 residues. Trimming took off 3 bases at V and 7 bases at J, with 13 bases between the two ends. Germline CDR1 and CDR2: SGDLS and YYNGEE. The CDR3 region has the DNA TGTGCCAGCAGCGGGACCTCAGGTACTGGCTACACCTTC. Its protein is CASSGTSGTGYTF.

This rearrangement joins TRBV28 to TRBJ2-7; 8 bases align to TRBD1. The CDR3 has 13 residues. Germline V CDR1 and CDR2: MDHEN, SYDVKM. V lost 7 bases and J lost 0; bases outside the gene matches: 2. This CDR3 reads CASKDRDSYEQYF. The CDR3 nucleotides read TGTGCCAGCAAGGACAGGGACTCCTACGAGCAGTACTTC.

The chain is built from TRBV19 and TRBJ2-3; the match to TRBD1 covers 7 bases. V was clipped by 4 bases and J by 1 base; unmatched bases: 2. Germline-derived CDR1 and CDR2 are LNHDA and SQIVND (reference sequence). This CDR3 contains 14 residues. The DNA of the CDR3 is TGTGCCAGTAGTACTACAGGGGGCACAGATACGCAGTATTTT. Translation: CASSTTGGTDTQYF.

The chain couples TRBV5-4 to TRBJ2-7; D possibly matches TRBD1 or TRBD2 (5 bases each). The ends were cut back, 5 bases at V and 0 bases at J, with 15 bases in the middle. In germline, CDR1 is SGHNT, CDR2 YYREEE (reference sequence). This CDR3 region has 15 residues. CDR3 sequence: CASRGDVAPSYEQYF. The DNA of the CDR3 is TGTGCCAGCAGGGGGGATGTGGCACCCTCCTACGAGCAGTACTTC.

This CDR3 is CASSANPGTGTGYTF. The CDR3, as DNA: TGTGCCAGTAGTGCGAACCCAGGGACAGGAACGGGCTACACCTTC. V and J are TRBV19 and TRBJ1-2; TRBD1 aligns across 8 bases. Germline loops: CDR1 LNHDA, CDR2 SQIVND (reference sequence). The V gene end was trimmed by 5 bases and the J gene end by 8 bases; junction bases not matched to a gene: 13. The CDR3 consists of 15 residues.

For this clone: Other DNA sequences within the sample encode an identical CDR3. This chain uses TRBV18 with TRBJ1-5, with 10 bases identical to TRBD1. The V segment lost 3 bases and the J segment 5 bases; nucleotides outside the gene matches: 4. The length of the CDR3 is 15 residues. Germline loops: CDR1 KGHSH, CDR2 LQKENI. CDR3 amino acids: CASSPRTGGDQPQHF. CDR3 nucleotides: TGTGCCAGCTCACCGCGGACAGGGGGGGATCAGCCCCAGCATTTT.

The V and J genes are TRBV5-3 and TRBJ2-7; D may be TRBD2 (6 bases). TRBV5-3 is flagged as an ORF with uncertain function. The germline V and J ends were trimmed by 4 bases and 7 bases, with 18 bases remaining between them. This CDR3 has 14 residues. CDR3 in DNA: TGTGCCAGAAGCCCGCAGGATGGGGGGTGGGAGCAGTACTTC. It codes for CARSPQDGGWEQYF.

This sequence joins TRBV25-1 and TRBJ2-7, with no clear D. CDR1 and CDR2 (germline): MGHDK, SYGVNS. The germline V and J ends were trimmed by 3 bases and 2 bases, with 17 bases remaining between them. The CDR3 consists of 16 residues. CDR3 DNA sequence: TGTGCCAGCAGTGATTGGCAGGCGGTGTTGACCTACGAGCAGTACTTC. Encoded protein: CASSDWQAVLTYEQYF.

The rearrangement links TRBV19 to TRBJ1-1, with 7 bases lining up with TRBD1. Looked up from germline, CDR1 is LNHDA and CDR2 is SQIVND (reference sequence). V lost 2 bases, J lost 0 bases, and 12 bases stayed unmatched. The CDR3 covers 18 residues. CDR3 in amino acids: CASSIRNRGEGMNTEAFF. The CDR3 nucleotides read TGTGCCAGTAGTATACGAAACAGGGGAGAGGGTATGAACACTGAAGCTTTCTTT.

This sequence joins TRBV2 and TRBJ2-1, with no clear D. V lost 2 bases to trimming and J lost 10 bases, with 6 bases between them. The CDR3 length is 11 residues. CDR1 SNHLY and CDR2 FYNNEI come from the germline V gene. The CDR3 region is CASSELLEQFF. The DNA for the CDR3 is TGTGCCAGCAGTGAACTATTAGAGCAGTTCTTC.

Details on this clone: Other DNA sequences within the sample encode an identical CDR3. J is TRBJ2-3 and V is TRBV7-2; no clear D gene. Germline V gene data show CDR1 as SGHTA and CDR2 as FQGNSA. The CDR3 runs to 14 residues. V lost 5 bases to trimming and J lost 1 base, with 10 bases between them. DNA for the CDR3: TGTGCCAGCAGCCCGGACGGCCGCACAGATACGCAGTATTTT. This encodes CASSPDGRTDTQYF.

The rearrangement uses TRBV4-3 and TRBJ1-1; the match to TRBD1 covers 9 bases. Germline V lookup: CDR1 LGHNA, CDR2 YSLEER. The CDR3 extends over 16 amino acids. V was clipped by 0 bases and J by 4 bases; unmatched bases: 6. This CDR3 is CASSQEWGTGFTEAFF. The CDR3 bases are TGCGCCAGCAGCCAAGAATGGGGGACAGGGTTCACTGAAGCTTTCTTT.

V usage is TRBV2 and J usage is TRBJ2-4; TRBD2 agrees at 15 bases. The CDR3 length is 18 residues. Trimming took 6 bases from V and 0 from J; bases not matched to a gene: 6. Germline loops: CDR1 SNHLY, CDR2 FYNNEI. Here the CDR3 reads CASRRTSGRELAKNIQYF. The CDR3 nucleotides read TGTGCCAGCAGACGGACTAGCGGGAGGGAGCTAGCCAAAAACATTCAGTACTTC.

Written as DNA, the CDR3 is TGTGCCAGCAGTTTAATATCTCCAGGGCTCGAGCAGTACTTC. As protein: CASSLISPGLEQYF. The rearrangement uses TRBV28 and TRBJ2-7; tentative D call: TRBD1 (5 bases). The germline CDR1 and CDR2 sequences are MDHEN and SYDVKM. With 2 bases removed from V and 6 bases from J, the gap between germline ends came to 14 bases. The CDR3 extends over 14 amino acids.

A single count supports this clone. The J gene is TRBJ2-7, the V gene TRBV29-1, with 8 bases lining up with TRBD2. V trimming: 7 bases; J trimming: 4 bases; junction bases outside the gene matches: 3. The CDR3 is 11 amino acids. Looked up from germline, CDR1 is SQVTM and CDR2 is ANQGSEA. CDR3 DNA: TGCAGCGCCCCTAGCGGGTACGAGCAGTACTTC. Translation gives CSAPSGYEQYF.

V and J are TRBV9 and TRBJ2-3; D unresolved. CDR1 SGDLS and CDR2 YYNGEE come from the germline V gene. V lost 3 bases to trimming and J lost 0 bases, with 8 bases between them. The CDR3 loop spans 14 amino acids. DNA of the CDR3: TGTGCCAGCAGCGGGCGACCGAGCACAGATACGCAGTATTTT. As protein: CASSGRPSTDTQYF.

The rearrangement joins TRBV6-5 to TRBJ1-2, with D possibly matching TRBD1 (6 bases). The CDR3 sequence is 15 residues long. Germline CDR1 is MNHEY and CDR2 is SVGAGI. Trimming removed 0 bases from V and 4 bases from J, with 12 bases in between. CDR3 residues: CASSYSHRVSYGYTF. Written as DNA, the CDR3 is TGTGCCAGCAGTTACTCACACAGGGTTAGCTATGGCTACACCTTC.

Concerning this clone itself: This same CDR3 is encoded by further DNA sequences in the sample. This chain uses TRBV5-1 with TRBJ1-4; 7 nucleotides line up with TRBD1. The ends lost 4 bases at V and 0 bases at J; junction bases unmatched: 3. Germline-derived CDR1 and CDR2 are SGHRS and YFSETQ. The CDR3 is made up of 15 amino acids. In DNA form, the CDR3 reads TGCGCCAGCAGCCCTACAGGGGCAACTAATGAAAAACTGTTTTTT. It specifies CASSPTGATNEKLFF.

V gene TRBV15 combines with J gene TRBJ2-1; TRBD2 agrees at 8 bases. The germline CDR1 and CDR2 sequences are LNHNV and YYDKDF (reference sequence). Losses at the gene ends were 7 bases for V and 9 bases for J; bases not matched to a gene: 11. CDR3 size: 14 residues. The CDR3 DNA reads as TGTGCCACCACAGCGGGGGTTCTGGCGAGTGAGCAGTTCTTC. Residues: CATTAGVLASEQFF.

This clone was observed a single time. The chain recombines TRBV10-3 with TRBJ2-3, with 8 bases that match TRBD2. The CDR3 contains 15 residues. The junction had 3 bases not matched to a gene; V was cut back by 1 base and J by 3 bases. From germline, CDR1 is ENHRY and CDR2 SYGVKD. Written as DNA, the CDR3 is TGTGCCATCAGTGAGTTGGGACTAGAGACAGATACGCAGTATTTT. Amino acids: CAISELGLETDTQYF.

The chain recombines TRBV5-1 with TRBJ2-7; a possible D gene is TRBD1 (6 bases). CDR1 and CDR2 (germline): SGHRS, YFSETQ. The CDR3 spans 14 residues. V was clipped by 3 bases and J by 3 bases, with 13 bases between them. This CDR3 reads CASSSLTQGYEQYF. The CDR3 DNA is TGCGCCAGCAGCTCCTTAACACAGGGCTACGAGCAGTACTTC.

The chain is built from TRBV14 and TRBJ2-1; 7 bases are a match to TRBD2. The CDR3 covers 15 residues. V trimming: 1 base; J trimming: 5 bases; junction bases outside the gene matches: 5. Germline V lookup: CDR1 SGHDN, CDR2 FVKESK. DNA for the CDR3: TGTGCCAGCAGCCAAGGCGGGACTATCCACAATGAGCAGTTCTTC. It yields the protein CASSQGGTIHNEQFF.

A single count supports this clone. This rearrangement joins TRBV27 to TRBJ2-4; possible D gene TRBD2, 5 bases. Trimming shortened V by 3 bases and J by 0 bases, and 15 bases separated the two germline ends. The CDR3 covers 17 residues. The germline V gene encodes CDR1 MNHEY and CDR2 SMNVEV (reference sequence). The CDR3 DNA is TGTGCCAGCAGTTTTTCGCCTCTCGGACTAGCCAAAAACATTCAGTACTTC. Protein: CASSFSPLGLAKNIQYF.

V usage is TRBV5-8 and J usage is TRBJ2-7; the D call may be TRBD1 or TRBD2 (5 bases each). The CDR3 extends over 16 amino acids. V was clipped by 4 bases and J by 2 bases, with 19 bases between them. The germline V gene encodes CDR1 SGHTS and CDR2 YDEGEE. In DNA, the CDR3 is TGTGCCAGCAGCCTAGCAGGGCGGTTCCCTACCTACGAGCAGTACTTC. The encoded protein is CASSLAGRFPTYEQYF.

This rearrangement joins TRBV7-9 to TRBJ1-5; D gene ambiguous. CDR1 SEHNR and CDR2 FQNEAQ come from the germline V gene (reference sequence). CDR3 length equals 13 residues. The V gene lost 5 bases and the J gene lost 2 bases, with 7 bases spanning the gap. CDR3 nucleotide sequence: TGTGCCAGCAGCCCCCAGGGCAATCAGCCCCAGCATTTT. Residues: CASSPQGNQPQHF. Complete variable domain (other parts from reference TRBV7-9 and TRBJ1-5): DTGVSQNPRHKITKRGQNVTFRCDPISEHNRLYWYRQTLGQGPEFLTYFQNEAQLEKSRLLSDRFSAERPKGSFSTLEIQRTEQGDSAMYLCASSPQGNQPQHFGDGTRLSIL.